A single sample is the source of the 4 T cell receptor beta chains below, sequenced in a study of T cells in Graves' hyperthyroidism and ophthalmopathy. RNA transcripts served as the template for amplifying TCR beta CDR3 regions. The TCR CDR3 first-round RT-PCR relied on the HTBI primer set. From the multiplex PCR reads, TCRdb called clonotypes with MiXCR, one entry per CDR3 protein. The data show about 98,000 distinct CDR3 sequences, around 42% seen once. Sequencing was carried out using peripheral blood or thyroid tissue (not recorded which). The receptors originated from a woman in her thirties with Graves' hyperthyroidism.

This clonotype was counted many times. The DNA of the CDR3 is TGTGCCAGCAGTGTAAACAGCCTACCCACAGATACGCAGTATTTT. Protein: CASSVNSLPTDTQYF. The gene calls are TRBV7-2 and TRBJ2-3; no firm D call. Per germline, CDR1 SGHTA and CDR2 FQGNSA. The CDR3 is 15 residues long. Trimming shortened V by 6 bases and J by 2 bases, and 15 bases separated the two germline ends.

Only one count was recorded for this clonotype. V usage is TRBV2 and J usage is TRBJ2-7; TRBD2 matches at 12 bases. The CDR3 consists of 15 residues. The germline V gene encodes CDR1 SNHLY and CDR2 FYNNEI. Trimming cost V 6 bases and J 7 bases; bases outside gene matches: 10. CDR3 protein: CASSLALAGGREQYF. CDR3 DNA sequence: TGTGCCAGCAGCTTGGCTCTAGCGGGAGGGCGGGAGCAGTACTTC.

V usage is TRBV28 and J usage is TRBJ2-7, with 8 bases fitting TRBD1. Looked up from germline, CDR1 is MDHEN and CDR2 is SYDVKM. This CDR3 is built from 18 residues. V lost 3 bases, J lost 2 bases, and 15 bases stayed unmatched. In DNA form, the CDR3 reads TGTGCCAGCAGTTTTTATGAAACTCCGGGACAGGAAGCCTACGAGCAGTACTTC. This sequence encodes CASSFYETPGQEAYEQYF.

This chain connects TRBV19 to TRBJ2-5; a weak D match, TRBD1 (6 bases). The CDR3 length is 17 residues. V was clipped by 9 bases and J by 9 bases, with 32 bases between them. Looked up from germline, CDR1 is LNHDA and CDR2 is SQIVND (reference sequence). The CDR3 nucleotides read TGTGCCAGCTCCCGAAAGACAGGACGTGGTGCGCTGGGGGCCCAGTACTTC. Protein sequence: CASSRKTGRGALGAQYF.